These 25 T cell receptor beta chains came from one sample sequenced in a study of OX40 agonist ivuxolimab in advanced cancers. Only in-frame clones appear in the TCRdb table, and some are missing; sequencing was by immunoSEQ multiplex PCR. This repertoire shows 130,000 or so clones, over 75% found once; its top ten account for 1.1%. Material: CD4+ or CD8+ T cells sorted from blood, obtained in a trial of the OX40 agonist ivuxolimab. The origin of the receptors is an adult with an advanced solid tumor such as melanoma, head and neck, liver or kidney cancer.

The chain links TRBV21-1 to TRBJ2-3; TRBD2 was called by the table and not checked on the DNA. TRBV21-1 is a pseudogene. The length of the CDR3 is 16 residues. The DNA of the CDR3 is TGTGCCAGCAGCAAAATCGGGAGGGCCGTCACAGATACGCAGTATTTT. Translation gives CASSKIGRAVTDTQYF.

V gene TRBV18 combines with J gene TRBJ1-5; unclear D gene. Trimming shortened V by 6 bases and J by 5 bases, and 11 bases separated the two germline ends. Germline V gives CDR1 KGHSH, CDR2 LQKENI. This CDR3 region has 13 residues. Written as DNA, the CDR3 is TGTGCCAGCTCCCCAGGTCTGGATCAGCCCCAGCATTTT. It is translated as CASSPGLDQPQHF.

The genes are TRBV28 and TRBJ2-6, with D possibly being TRBD1 (5 bases). The V gene lost 2 bases and the J gene lost 4 bases, with 9 bases spanning the gap. This CDR3 has 15 residues. Germline assignment: CDR1 MDHEN and CDR2 SYDVKM. Here the CDR3 DNA reads TGTGCCAGCAGTTTACTGGGGCCCGGGGCCAACGTCCTGACTTTC. Protein: CASSLLGPGANVLTF.

The gene calls are TRBV28 and TRBJ1-5; tentatively, D is TRBD1 (6 bases). Trimming took 4 bases from V and 6 from J, leaving 16 bases between them. Germline CDR1 reads MDHEN; CDR2 reads SYDVKM. The CDR3 has 15 residues. The CDR3 DNA reads as TGTGCCAGCAGTTCCGCGGGGGCTGCGGGTCAGCCCCAGCATTTT. It encodes CASSSAGAAGQPQHF.

The rearrangement uses TRBV27 and TRBJ1-2; possibly TRBD1 for D (5 bases). The CDR3 totals 12 residues. V lost 6 bases, J lost 1 base, and 6 bases lay in between. Germline loops: CDR1 MNHEY, CDR2 SMNVEV (reference sequence). The CDR3, as DNA: TGTGCCAGCAGCCAGGGTAACTATGGCTACACCTTC. It encodes CASSQGNYGYTF.

The V call is TRBV19, the J call TRBJ1-4; D ambiguous. The germline V gene has CDR1 LNHDA and CDR2 SQIVND (reference sequence). The CDR3 has 16 residues. V was shortened by 3 bases and J by 8 bases, with 19 bases between the two germline ends. The CDR3 bases are TGTGCCAGTAGTATGGACGGACCTCGTACCTCGGAAAAACTGTTTTTT. Protein sequence: CASSMDGPRTSEKLFF.

Notes on this clone: A read error may produce the germline difference seen at one junction end. CDR3 bases: TGTGCTAGTGGTTTGGCCGGTGCAAAGGGGCGCGTCTTGACTTTC. Translated, it gives CASGLAGAKGRVLTF. J is TRBJ2-6 and V is TRBV12-5, with D perhaps matching TRBD1 (5 bases). Germline assignment: CDR1 LGHNT and CDR2 FRNRAP. The CDR3 extends over 15 amino acids. Complete variable domain (other parts from reference TRBV12-5 and TRBJ2-6): DARVTQTPRHKVTEMGQEVTMRCQPILGHNTVFWYRQTMMQGLELLAYFRNRAPLDDSGMPKDRFSAEMPDATLATLKIQPSEPRDSAVYFCASGLAGAKGRVLTFGAGSRLTVL.

The chain couples TRBV7-2 to TRBJ1-2, with D possibly being TRBD1 (5 bases). The V gene's germline CDR1 is SGHTA and CDR2 FQGNSA. The V and J ends lost 5 bases and 5 bases respectively, with 9 bases between them. CDR3 length equals 12 residues. Here the CDR3 DNA reads TGTGCCAGCAGCCCGGGGGGGTATGGCTACACCTTC. This translates into CASSPGGYGYTF. The full variable domain, rest sourced from reference TRBV7-2 and TRBJ1-2, is GAGVSQSPSNKVTEKGKDVELRCDPISGHTALYWYRQSLGQGLEFLIYFQGNSAPDKSGLPSDRFSAERTGGSVSTLTIQRTQQEDSAVYLCASSPGGYGYTFGSGTRLTVV.

The CDR3 DNA follows: TGTGCCAGCAGCTTTACAGGGCTCCAAGAGACCCAGTACTTC. Its protein product is CASSFTGLQETQYF. The chain employs TRBV5-6 and TRBJ2-5; TRBD1 is a possible D gene (6 bases). CDR1 is SGHDT and CDR2 is YYEEEE in the germline V gene. The CDR3 totals 14 residues. The V gene lost 2 bases and the J gene lost 1 base, with 9 bases spanning the gap.

The chain joins TRBV11-3 to TRBJ1-2, with 8 bases that match TRBD1. After removal of 3 bases from V and 6 bases from J, the junction contained 6 bases not matched to a gene. Germline V gives CDR1 SGHNT, CDR2 YENEEA. CDR3 length: 14 amino acids. The CDR3 coding sequence is TGTGCCAGCAGCTTCGGACAGGGTAGGAATGGCTACACCTTC. Protein sequence: CASSFGQGRNGYTF.

The rearrangement uses TRBV18 and TRBJ2-2; TRBD2 matches at 8 bases. The CDR3 length is 15 residues. The germline V gene has CDR1 KGHSH and CDR2 LQKENI. V shed 3 bases, J shed 4 bases, and the junction held 4 bases outside the gene matches. DNA of the CDR3: TGTGCCAGCTCACCCCCGGGAGGGCCCACCGGGGAGCTGTTTTTT. Its translation is CASSPPGGPTGELFF.

The CDR3 spells CASSYSEGPGNTIYF. The CDR3 bases are TGTGCCAGCAGTTACTCCGAGGGGCCTGGAAACACCATATATTTT. The rearrangement uses TRBV6-6 and TRBJ1-3, with D perhaps TRBD1 (5 bases). The V gene lost 0 bases and the J gene lost 2 bases, with 8 bases spanning the gap. Germline CDR1 MNHNY, CDR2 SVGAGI (reference sequence). The length of the CDR3 is 15 residues.

The rearrangement uses TRBV14 and TRBJ2-1, with 9 bases matching TRBD2. The CDR3 contains 13 residues. Germline values: CDR1 SGHDN, CDR2 FVKESK. J gave up 10 bases and V 3 bases, and 4 bases lay outside the gene matches. CDR3 sequence (DNA): TGTGCCAGCAGCCAGCGAGCGGGAGGCGAGCAGTTCTTC. Translation: CASSQRAGGEQFF.

J is TRBJ2-7 and V is TRBV27, with 10 bases aligning to TRBD2. Looked up from germline, CDR1 is MNHEY and CDR2 is SMNVEV (reference sequence). J was trimmed by 9 bases and V by 4 bases; bases with no gene match: 6. The CDR3 totals 13 residues. The CDR3 DNA reads TGTGCCAGCAGTTCGGATCCTAGCGGGAGGCAGTACTTC. Amino acid sequence: CASSSDPSGRQYF.

This clone was detected once. V and J are TRBV4-2 and TRBJ1-1; D is ambiguous. CDR1 LGHNA and CDR2 YNFKEQ come from the germline V gene. The CDR3 extends over 17 amino acids. Trimming removed 2 bases at V and 1 base at J, with 17 bases between. For the CDR3, the DNA is TGTGCCAGCAGCCAATCAGGAACTGGGGTGGCGAACACTGAAGCTTTCTTT. Translated: CASSQSGTGVANTEAFF.

The chain couples TRBV28 to TRBJ2-7; 10 nucleotides agree with TRBD1. The CDR3 has 17 amino acids. CDR1 is MDHEN, CDR2 SYDVKM, per germline. Trimming removed 1 base from V and 4 bases from J; junction bases left unmatched: 10. CDR3 region: CASSLSGVGQGLYEQYF. For the CDR3, the DNA is TGTGCCAGCAGTTTATCGGGAGTGGGACAGGGGCTATACGAGCAGTACTTC.

This rearrangement joins TRBV6-1 to TRBJ1-5; 12 bases are shared with TRBD1. The V segment lost 3 bases and the J segment 6 bases; nucleotides outside the gene matches: 3. The germline gives CDR1 MNHNS, CDR2 SASEGT. CDR3 length equals 15 residues. The CDR3 spells CASSEGDRGRQPQHF. CDR3 coding DNA: TGTGCCAGCAGTGAGGGGGACAGGGGGCGTCAGCCCCAGCATTTT.

This clone came up a few times. This chain uses TRBV27 with TRBJ1-1; tentatively, D is TRBD1 (5 bases). CDR1 is MNHEY, CDR2 SMNVEV, per germline (reference sequence). Trimming left V 3 bases short and J 3 bases short, with 14 bases between. The CDR3 extends over 15 amino acids. For the CDR3, the DNA is TGTGCCAGCAGTTTTGCAGGGACGTTAGACACTGAAGCTTTCTTT. Encoded protein: CASSFAGTLDTEAFF.

The CDR3 loop reads CASSLIPAGEGNEQFF. The CDR3 DNA is TGTGCCAGCAGCTTAATTCCAGCGGGAGAAGGCAATGAGCAGTTCTTC. V and J are TRBV7-6 and TRBJ2-1, with 8 bases that match TRBD2. J lost 6 bases, V lost 2 bases, and 9 bases had no gene match. The CDR3 spans 16 residues. Germline CDR1 reads SGHVS; CDR2 reads FNYEAQ.

The chain is built from TRBV2 and TRBJ2-5, with no clear D. Matching the DNA end better, TRBJ2-7 makes the J call doubtful. Germline CDR1 is SNHLY and CDR2 is FYNNEI. The CDR3 loop spans 12 amino acids. The CDR3 DNA reads TGTGCCAGCAGTGGGGAACCTTACGAGCAGTACTTC. Encoded protein: CASSGEPYEQYF.

This clone was observed a single time. The chain employs TRBV7-2 and TRBJ2-5; 7 nucleotides align to TRBD2. The CDR3 is 14 residues long. In germline, CDR1 is SGHTA, CDR2 FQGNSA. V trimming: 4 bases; J trimming: 4 bases; junction bases outside the gene matches: 6. The CDR3 sequence is CASSSSGKAETQYF. In DNA form, the CDR3 reads TGTGCCAGCAGCTCCAGCGGGAAAGCAGAGACCCAGTACTTC.

The chain carries TRBV11-3 and TRBJ1-1; weak D call: TRBD1 (6 bases). V lost 5 bases and J lost 1, with 14 bases in between. The CDR3 loop spans 15 amino acids. Germline assignment: CDR1 SGHNT and CDR2 YENEEA. CDR3 residues: CASSGPGTPNTEAFF. The CDR3 bases are TGTGCCAGCAGCGGACCCGGGACACCGAACACTGAAGCTTTCTTT.

The rearrangement joins TRBV28 to TRBJ2-7, with D unclear. Trimming stripped 4 bases from V and 0 bases from J, with 10 bases between. The CDR3 consists of 14 residues. CDR1 is MDHEN and CDR2 is SYDVKM in the germline V gene. The CDR3 protein is CASSSSPSSYEQYF. The CDR3 nucleotides read TGTGCCAGCAGTTCATCCCCCAGCTCCTACGAGCAGTACTTC.

V is TRBV19 and J is TRBJ2-2; 7 nucleotides agree with TRBD2. Germline V gives CDR1 LNHDA, CDR2 SQIVND (reference sequence). The ends lost 7 bases at V and 1 base at J; junction bases unmatched: 3. The CDR3 consists of 14 residues. DNA of the CDR3: TGTGCCAGTAAGGTAGCGGGGAACACCGGGGAGCTGTTTTTT. It is translated as CASKVAGNTGELFF.

The chain recombines TRBV6-6 with TRBJ2-1, with D possibly matching TRBD1 (5 bases). CDR1 MNHNY and CDR2 SVGAGI come from the germline V gene (reference sequence). The CDR3 extends over 12 amino acids. The germline V and J ends were trimmed by 6 bases and 4 bases, with 7 bases remaining between them. The chain's CDR3 is CASRTDYNEQFF. The CDR3, as DNA: TGTGCCAGCAGGACAGATTACAATGAGCAGTTCTTC.